The clone carrying this T cell receptor (beta chain) has just a few counts. The assay was immunoSEQ multiplex PCR, and TCRdb's table has in-frame clones only and misses some. This sample has about 82,000 clones, with 72% found just once. The CDR3 length is 14 residues. Deletions cut 2 bases from V and 2 bases from J, with 10 bases between. Per germline, CDR1 MNHEY and CDR2 SVGAGI. The sample originates from a study of radiotherapy plus CTLA-4 blockade in lung cancer. This chain connects TRBV6-5 to TRBJ2-7; D perhaps matches TRBD2 (5 bases). The TCR sequence derives from a human donor with non-small cell lung cancer that progressed on radiotherapy plus ipilimumab. The material sequenced was peripheral blood, taken from a patient treated with radiotherapy plus ipilimumab. The CDR3, as DNA: TGTGCCAGCAGTTACGGGAGAGTAACCTACGAGCAGTACTTC. As protein: CASSYGRVTYEQYF.